Reported below is one T cell receptor beta chain. Its cognate antigen is unknown. TCRdb reprocessed the PCR reads with MiXCR, giving one entry per CDR3 protein. This table has about 18,000 distinct CDR3 sequences, around 62% appearing once. These data are taken from a study of vaccination and CD4 T cells after COVID-19. The CDR3 spans 15 residues. V dropped 6 bases and J dropped 2; count of bases not matched to a gene: 7. Looked up from germline, CDR1 is LNHDA and CDR2 is SQIVND (reference sequence). Study conclusions and caveats: In convalescent patients, 304 of 307 vaccine-specific clones were spike mono-reactive.

The sequence came from a human donor who had recovered from COVID-19. The chain joins TRBV19 to TRBJ2-7; 10 bases line up with TRBD1. The sample here was CD4+ T cells from blood, taken before SARS-CoV-2 vaccination. DNA for the CDR3: TGTGCCAGTAGAACCGGACAGGGGGGGACCTACGAGCAGTACTTC. Translated, it gives CASRTGQGGTYEQYF.